Shown below are 30 T cell receptor beta chains from a single sample sequenced in a study of CD8 T cells in Susac syndrome. An input of about 0.5 to 1 ug of RNA was subjected to reverse transcription using random hexamers. TCRdb used MiXCR to reprocess the immunoSEQ multiplex PCR reads, holding one entry per CDR3 protein. The sample contains some 210,000 distinct CDR3 sequences, 85% to 95% of which appear only once. The sequencing sample was made of CD4+ T cells from PBMCs. The receptor source for this set is a human donor with Susac syndrome.

This clonotype was counted only a few times. This chain links TRBV9 with TRBJ1-2; 9 bases line up with TRBD1. This CDR3 has 14 residues. Germline values: CDR1 SGDLS, CDR2 YYNGEE. J was trimmed by 2 bases and V by 2 bases; bases with no gene match: 1. This CDR3 reads CASSVGQGNYGYTF. CDR3 nucleotides: TGTGCCAGCAGCGTCGGACAGGGGAACTATGGCTACACCTTC.

The chain has TRBV10-3 and TRBJ2-3; 8 nucleotides align to TRBD1. The germline V gene encodes CDR1 ENHRY and CDR2 SYGVKD. V shed 3 bases and J 2 bases; nucleotides not matched to a gene: 10. This CDR3 is built from 17 residues. The chain's CDR3 is CAISERSRGRDTDTQYF. CDR3 sequence (DNA): TGTGCCATCAGTGAAAGATCCAGGGGGCGTGACACAGATACGCAGTATTTT.

This clonotype was counted a single time. The rearrangement links TRBV11-2 to TRBJ2-7, with D perhaps matching TRBD1 or TRBD2 (5 bases each). V lost 2 bases and J lost 5, with 10 bases in between. The CDR3 has 13 amino acids. Germline V gene data show CDR1 as SGHAT and CDR2 as FQNNGV. CDR3 sequence (DNA): TGTGCCAGCAGCTTACCTGGGACCGACGAGCAGTACTTC. It specifies CASSLPGTDEQYF.

This chain uses TRBV24-1 with TRBJ2-5, with TRBD2 as a possible D gene (6 bases). The V and J ends lost 6 bases and 3 bases respectively, with 13 bases between them. CDR1 and CDR2 (germline): KGHDR, SFDVKD. The CDR3 has 14 amino acids. CDR3 region: CATSPGGLKETQYF. DNA of the CDR3: TGTGCCACCAGTCCCGGGGGATTGAAAGAGACCCAGTACTTC.

This clonotype was detected once. The rearrangement links TRBV12-3 or TRBV12-4 to TRBJ2-7; tentatively, D is TRBD1 or TRBD2 (5 bases each). This CDR3 spans 14 amino acids. The V end lost 8 bases, the J end lost 1 base, and 15 bases lay between the germline ends. CDR3 DNA: TGTGCCAGCTCTAAGAGGGACGGATCCTACGAGCAGTACTTC. Amino acid sequence: CASSKRDGSYEQYF.

The chain couples TRBV15 to TRBJ1-1; D is ambiguous. This CDR3 is 15 amino acids long. Trimming cost V 0 bases and J 1 base, with 9 bases left between them. Germline CDR1 LNHNV, CDR2 YYDKDF (reference sequence). This CDR3 is CATSRDYEENTEAFF. Written as DNA, the CDR3 is TGTGCCACCAGCAGAGATTATGAAGAGAACACTGAAGCTTTCTTT.

The chain links TRBV20-1 to TRBJ1-1; D gene unclear. V was shortened by 2 bases and J by 3 bases, with 10 bases between the two germline ends. Germline loops: CDR1 DFQATT, CDR2 SNEGSKA (reference sequence). This CDR3 contains 13 residues. The CDR3 DNA sequence: TGCAGTGCTAGACAGGTCCGGGACACTGAAGCTTTCTTT. Its translation: CSARQVRDTEAFF.

CDR3 sequence reads: CASSPRGLSSYEQYF. CDR3 coding DNA: TGTGCCAGCAGCCCCCGGGGGTTAAGCTCCTACGAGCAGTACTTC. The chain carries TRBV9 and TRBJ2-7, with D perhaps matching TRBD2 (6 bases). The CDR3 spans 15 residues. V lost 4 bases to trimming and J lost 0 bases, with 14 bases between them. The V gene's germline CDR1 is SGDLS and CDR2 YYNGEE.

The V call is TRBV9, the J call TRBJ2-3; a weak D match, TRBD2 (7 bases). The germline V gene encodes CDR1 SGDLS and CDR2 YYNGEE. V shed 3 bases and J shed 2 bases, with 16 bases lying between them. The CDR3 runs 16 residues. CDR3 coding DNA: TGTGCCAGCAGCGGACGGGGGGCAATATCCACAGATACGCAGTATTTT. It translates to CASSGRGAISTDTQYF.

The rearrangement uses TRBV12-3 or TRBV12-4 and TRBJ2-3, with TRBD2 matching 9 bases. The CDR3 loop spans 17 amino acids. The J segment lost 0 bases and the V segment lost 4 bases, leaving 8 bases of the junction unmatched. In nucleotides, the CDR3 is TGTGCCAGCAGTTCGTCTAGCGGGGATTCTAGCACAGATACGCAGTATTTT. It translates to CASSSSSGDSSTDTQYF.

V is TRBV15 and J is TRBJ1-1, with TRBD1 as a possible D gene (5 bases). V lost 4 bases and J lost 4, with 16 bases in between. Germline V gene data show CDR1 as LNHNV and CDR2 as YYDKDF (reference sequence). The CDR3 is made up of 15 amino acids. CDR3 region: CATSIGQLGGTEAFF. The CDR3 nucleotides are TGTGCCACCAGCATAGGACAATTGGGGGGCACTGAAGCTTTCTTT.

This rearrangement joins TRBV9 to TRBJ1-1; possible D gene TRBD1, 5 bases. This CDR3 is 13 amino acids long. Germline V gene sequence: CDR1 SGDLS, CDR2 YYNGEE. V gave up 6 bases and J gave up 1 base, with 10 bases separating them. CDR3 sequence: CASTGDRNTEAFF. The CDR3 bases are TGTGCCAGCACCGGGGACCGGAACACTGAAGCTTTCTTT.

The genes are TRBV28 and TRBJ2-3, with D perhaps TRBD2 (6 bases). CDR3 length: 18 residues. V lost 4 bases and J 9 bases, leaving 29 bases between the germline ends. From germline, CDR1 is MDHEN and CDR2 SYDVKM. DNA of the CDR3: TGTGCCAGCAGTTCGGATCAGCGGGCCTCAGGCCGTACGGTGACGCAGTATTTT. It translates to CASSSDQRASGRTVTQYF.

This chain links TRBV6-6 with TRBJ1-6; the match to TRBD1 covers 7 bases. J lost 9 bases, V lost 4 bases, and 9 bases had no gene match. There are 15 residues in the CDR3. Germline V gives CDR1 MNHNY, CDR2 SVGAGI (reference sequence). The CDR3, as DNA: TGTGCCAGCAGTTTTGAGGGGGCGAAGGGTTCACCCCTCCACTTT. Encoded protein: CASSFEGAKGSPLHF.

This clonotype is a singleton in its sample. This chain connects TRBV4-2 to TRBJ1-2, with D maybe TRBD1 (6 bases). The germline CDR1 and CDR2 sequences are LGHNA and YNFKEQ. CDR3 size: 15 residues. V was trimmed by 0 bases and J by 8 bases, leaving 16 bases between them. For the CDR3, the DNA is TGTGCCAGCAGCCAAGAAGGCAGGGGATCGGGCGGCTACACCTTC. It is translated as CASSQEGRGSGGYTF.

For the CDR3, the DNA is TGTGCCAGCAGTGATCTTCACGAGCAGTACTTC. Encoded protein: CASSDLHEQYF. The chain combines TRBV25-1 with TRBJ2-7; D is unclear. The CDR3 is 11 amino acids. With 3 bases removed from V and 5 bases from J, the gap between germline ends came to 5 bases. The germline gives CDR1 MGHDK, CDR2 SYGVNS.

In the case of this clonotype: A junction end diverges from the germline sequence, so it may reflect a read error. The chain links TRBV20-1 to TRBJ1-4; TRBD1 matches 8 bases. CDR3 length: 15 amino acids. Germline V gene data show CDR1 as DFQATT and CDR2 as SNEGSKA (reference sequence). The CDR3 coding sequence is TGCAGTGCTGGAGACAGGGGCACAACTAATGAAAAACTGTTTTTT. It codes for CSAGDRGTTNEKLFF.

The chain recombines TRBV3-1 with TRBJ2-1; the D call may be TRBD1 or TRBD2 (5 bases each). The V gene lost 1 base and the J gene lost 0 bases, with 13 bases spanning the gap. CDR1 and CDR2 (germline): LGHDT, YNNKEL (reference sequence). This CDR3 region has 17 residues. The CDR3 region has the DNA TGTGCCAGCAGCCAAGCCTATGGGGACCGCTCCTACAATGAGCAGTTCTTC. Protein sequence: CASSQAYGDRSYNEQFF.

The gene calls are TRBV4-3 and TRBJ2-1, with unresolved D. With 3 bases removed from V and 9 bases from J, the gap between germline ends came to 12 bases. Germline lookup yields CDR1 LGHNA and CDR2 YSLEER. The CDR3 contains 13 residues. CDR3 sequence: CASSQAREGEQFF. Written as DNA, the CDR3 is TGCGCCAGCAGCCAGGCTAGGGAAGGTGAGCAGTTCTTC.

V usage is TRBV4-1 and J usage is TRBJ1-5, with D tentatively TRBD1 (5 bases). The CDR3 is 17 amino acids. The V and J ends lost 0 bases and 4 bases respectively, with 16 bases between them. Germline V CDR1 and CDR2: MGHRA, YSYEKL. Here the CDR3 DNA reads TGCGCCAGCAGCCAAGATGTGGGCGGGACCCAGAATCAGCCCCAGCATTTT. Its protein is CASSQDVGGTQNQPQHF.

The V and J genes are TRBV28 and TRBJ2-7, with no clear D. Per the germline V gene, CDR1 is MDHEN and CDR2 is SYDVKM. This CDR3 comprises 12 residues. Trimming removed 5 bases at V and 2 bases at J, with 7 bases between. CDR3 amino acids: CASSVPPYEQYF. CDR3 coding DNA: TGTGCCAGCAGTGTGCCCCCCTACGAGCAGTACTTC.

This clonotype was counted once. The V gene is TRBV23-1, the J gene TRBJ1-3; D remains ambiguous. TRBV23-1 is flagged as an ORF with uncertain function. The CDR3 extends over 14 amino acids. V shed 10 bases and J shed 4 bases, with 17 bases lying between them. In DNA form, the CDR3 reads TGCGCCACCCCGTCCCTTCACCGGGGAAACACCATATATTTT. This encodes CATPSLHRGNTIYF.

The V gene is TRBV30, the J gene TRBJ1-5; D possibly corresponds to TRBD1 (5 bases). The germline CDR1 and CDR2 sequences are GTSNPN and SVGIG (reference sequence). Deletions cut 4 bases from V and 4 bases from J, with 11 bases between. The CDR3 loop spans 13 amino acids. DNA for the CDR3: TGTGCCTGGAAAGGGACCAAAAATCAGCCCCAGCATTTT. Amino acids: CAWKGTKNQPQHF.

The V gene is TRBV5-5, the J gene TRBJ2-3, with 7 bases that match TRBD1. With V trimmed by 4 bases and J by 3 bases, 8 bases remained unmatched. Germline V gene lookup returns CDR1 SGHKS and CDR2 YYEKEE (reference sequence). The CDR3 consists of 15 residues. DNA for the CDR3: TGTGCCAGCAGCCCCGGGACAGAGGTTACAGATACGCAGTATTTT. It yields the protein CASSPGTEVTDTQYF.

The V and J genes are TRBV27 and TRBJ1-2, with D uncertain. CDR3 size: 14 residues. Trimming pared 3 bases from V and 4 bases from J, leaving 12 bases between. The germline V gene encodes CDR1 MNHEY and CDR2 SMNVEV (reference sequence). The CDR3 DNA sequence: TGTGCCAGCAGTTTTGGTCAGACCTCCTATGGCTACACCTTC. Its protein product is CASSFGQTSYGYTF.

This clonotype was observed a single time. CDR3 in amino acids: CASSFPGSSPLHF. Here the CDR3 DNA reads TGTGCCAGCAGCTTTCCGGGAAGTTCACCCCTCCACTTT. This chain joins TRBV5-6 and TRBJ1-6, with D hard to call. This CDR3 region has 13 residues. Trimming took 2 bases from V and 9 from J, leaving 9 bases between them. Germline assignment: CDR1 SGHDT and CDR2 YYEEEE.

The chain recombines TRBV12-3 or TRBV12-4 with TRBJ1-4; D remains unclear. The V end lost 7 bases, the J end lost 0 bases, and 9 bases lay between the germline ends. The CDR3 length is 14 residues. CDR3 sequence reads: CASTHTSTNEKLFF. The CDR3, as DNA: TGTGCCAGCACCCATACTTCAACTAATGAAAAACTGTTTTTT.

The V gene is TRBV28, the J gene TRBJ1-1, with a tentative D call TRBD1 (6 bases). Per germline, CDR1 MDHEN and CDR2 SYDVKM. The CDR3 is 14 residues long. V lost 4 bases to trimming and J lost 3 bases, with 12 bases between them. The CDR3 nucleotides are TGTGCCAGCAGTTCGTGGTCAGGGGACACTGAAGCTTTCTTT. Residues: CASSSWSGDTEAFF.

The chain employs TRBV5-4 and TRBJ1-5; D remains unclear. Germline lookup yields CDR1 SGHNT and CDR2 YYREEE (reference sequence). The ends were cut back, 0 bases at V and 2 bases at J, with 9 bases in the middle. The CDR3 is 15 residues long. CDR3 DNA sequence: TGTGCCAGCAGCTTGGACGGGCACGGCAATCAGCCCCAGCATTTT. It encodes CASSLDGHGNQPQHF.

The rearrangement uses TRBV9 and TRBJ2-3, with 11 bases lining up with TRBD2. Germline CDR1 is SGDLS and CDR2 is YYNGEE. J lost 0 bases, V lost 0 bases, and 6 bases had no gene match. There are 18 residues in the CDR3. In DNA form, the CDR3 reads TGTGCCAGCAGCGTAGGGACTAGCGGGCCCACTAGCACAGATACGCAGTATTTT. This encodes CASSVGTSGPTSTDTQYF.